Below, 30 T cell receptor beta chains from the same sample are listed, as sequenced in a study of a mutant IDH1 vaccine in newly diagnosed glioma (TCRdb year 2021). The library was obtained by the immunoSEQ multiplex PCR assay. TCRdb took over this immuneACCESS table, retaining in-frame rearrangements with V and J assigned. Such tables are incomplete; in checked studies, under half of the missing clones stem from an unresolved V gene, and the remainder is unexplained. The sample table lists around 30,000 clones, about 87% of them with a count of one. Approximately 12% of the sample is held by the ten biggest clonotypes. Their recognized antigens are unknown. Interpreted using the paper, the time point label stands for: week 47, end of study. Each vaccine dose, consisting of 300 ug of a 20-mer mutant IDH1 peptide in Montanide, was administered subcutaneously with topical imiquimod. This material consisted of PBMCs, taken from a glioma patient whose treatment included an IDH1 peptide vaccine. These receptor sequences come from a woman aged 30 to 39 with glioma.

V gene TRBV7-2 combines with J gene TRBJ1-5; maybe TRBD1 (5 bases). Looked up from germline, CDR1 is SGHTA and CDR2 is FQGNSA. V lost 3 bases to trimming and J lost 11 bases, with 17 bases between them. The CDR3 loop spans 14 amino acids. Here the CDR3 reads CASSFGGPKRAQHF. In nucleotides, the CDR3 is TGTGCCAGCAGCTTCGGGGGTCCCAAGCGAGCCCAGCATTTT. The full variable domain, completed using reference TRBV7-2 and TRBJ1-5, is GAGVSQSPSNKVTEKGKDVELRCDPISGHTALYWYRQSLGQGLEFLIYFQGNSAPDKSGLPSDRFSAERTGGSVSTLTIQRTQQEDSAVYLCASSFGGPKRAQHFGDGTRLSIL.

This chain's CDR3 is CASSFGTLRSGELFF. CDR3 sequence (DNA): TGTGCCAGCAGCTTCGGGACCCTCAGGTCCGGGGAGCTGTTTTTT. J is TRBJ2-2 and V is TRBV11-1; either TRBD1 or TRBD2 may supply D (5 bases each). V lost 3 bases and J 6 bases, leaving 14 bases between the germline ends. Germline loops: CDR1 SGHAT, CDR2 FQDESV (reference sequence). The CDR3 is 15 amino acids. Full variable domain (remainder filled in from reference TRBV11-1 and TRBJ2-2): EAEVAQSPRYKITEKSQAVAFWCDPISGHATLYWYRQILGQGPELLVQFQDESVVDDSQLPKDRFSAERLKGVDSTLKIQPAELGDSAMYLCASSFGTLRSGELFFGEGSRLTVL.

The J gene is TRBJ1-4, the V gene TRBV9; D unresolved. Trimming took 0 bases from V and 11 from J, leaving 8 bases between them. CDR1 and CDR2 from the germline V gene are SGDLS and YYNGEE. This CDR3 has 12 amino acids. CDR3 bases: TGTGCCAGCAGCGTAGAAGAAGACAAACTGTTTTTT. Encoded protein: CASSVEEDKLFF.

The chain carries TRBV19 and TRBJ2-7; D might be TRBD1 (5 bases). V lost 5 bases to trimming and J lost 4 bases, with 15 bases between them. CDR1 is LNHDA, CDR2 SQIVND, per germline (reference sequence). This CDR3 comprises 14 residues. CDR3 nucleotides: TGTGCCAGTAGTGGCTCGATTCAGGGTTACGAGCAGTACTTC. Translation: CASSGSIQGYEQYF.

CDR3 sequence reads: CASSAGDRNQPQHF. The CDR3, as DNA: TGTGCCAGCAGTGCCGGGGACCGCAATCAGCCCCAGCATTTT. The rearrangement joins TRBV2 to TRBJ1-5; D is perhaps TRBD1 (5 bases). The germline V gene encodes CDR1 SNHLY and CDR2 FYNNEI. This CDR3 has 14 residues. V lost 4 bases, J lost 2 bases, and 9 bases lay in between.

The V gene is TRBV9, the J gene TRBJ1-1; 8 bases align to TRBD1. The trim removed 5 bases at V and 2 bases at J, leaving 14 bases unmatched. The CDR3 has 17 residues. Germline loops: CDR1 SGDLS, CDR2 YYNGEE. This CDR3 reads CASSEQGGHFPNTEAFF. The CDR3 region has the DNA TGTGCCAGCAGTGAACAGGGGGGACATTTTCCAAACACTGAAGCTTTCTTT.

The genes are TRBV13 and TRBJ1-1; D might be TRBD1 (6 bases). The V end lost 3 bases, the J end lost 6 bases, and 11 bases lay between the germline ends. This CDR3 spans 13 amino acids. Germline V gives CDR1 PRHDT, CDR2 FYEKMQ (reference sequence). CDR3: CASSLGGAPEAFF. In DNA form, the CDR3 reads TGTGCCAGCAGCTTGGGGGGGGCGCCTGAAGCTTTCTTT. The full variable domain, in which reference TRBV13 and TRBJ1-1 provide the parts outside the CDR3, is AAGVIQSPRHLIKEKRETATLKCYPIPRHDTVYWYQQGPGQDPQFLISFYEKMQSDKGSIPDRFSAQQFSDYHSELNMSSLELGDSALYFCASSLGGAPEAFFGQGTRLTVV.

The J gene is TRBJ1-5, the V gene TRBV5-5; possible D gene TRBD1, 5 bases. Germline values: CDR1 SGHKS, CDR2 YYEKEE (reference sequence). V was clipped by 2 bases and J by 7 bases, with 7 bases between them. The CDR3 spans 12 residues. CDR3 nucleotide sequence: TGTGCCAGCAGCTTTGGGGGGCAGCCCCAGCATTTT. This gives the protein CASSFGGQPQHF.

The chain is built from TRBV6-5 and TRBJ1-1; D remains ambiguous. Germline values: CDR1 MNHEY, CDR2 SVGAGI. This CDR3 is 13 amino acids long. V lost 1 base to trimming and J lost 7 bases, with 10 bases between them. CDR3: CASSYFGFGEAFF. The DNA for the CDR3 is TGTGCCAGCAGTTACTTTGGTTTCGGTGAAGCTTTCTTT.

The V gene is TRBV5-6, the J gene TRBJ2-7; 7 bases are a match to TRBD2. Germline CDR1 and CDR2: SGHDT and YYEEEE. The CDR3 contains 14 residues. With 2 bases clipped from V and 3 bases from J, the junction kept 5 bases outside the gene matches. This chain's CDR3 is CASSLDRGVYEQYF. For the CDR3, the DNA is TGTGCCAGCAGCTTAGACCGGGGGGTCTACGAGCAGTACTTC.

CDR3 region: CASSPRIGMGTYNEQFF. The CDR3 bases are TGTGCCAGCAGCCCCAGGATAGGGATGGGAACCTACAATGAGCAGTTCTTC. V and J are TRBV7-9 and TRBJ2-1, with no clear D. Trimming shortened V by 5 bases and J by 2 bases, and 19 bases separated the two germline ends. In germline, CDR1 is SEHNR, CDR2 FQNEAQ (reference sequence). This CDR3 comprises 17 residues.

This clone occurred once. This rearrangement joins TRBV10-1 to TRBJ1-1; a weak D match, TRBD1 (6 bases). CDR1 and CDR2 (germline): WNHNN, SYGVQD (reference sequence). V lost 3 bases and J lost 5, with 13 bases in between. The CDR3 runs 14 residues. For the CDR3, the DNA is TGCGCCAGCAGTGAAGCGGGACACGGAACTGAAGCTTTCTTT. Protein product: CASSEAGHGTEAFF.

The gene calls are TRBV6-5 and TRBJ2-5, with 11 bases identical to TRBD2. The CDR3 runs to 13 residues. V was clipped by 6 bases and J by 7 bases; unmatched bases: 4. The V gene's germline CDR1 is MNHEY and CDR2 SVGAGI. The CDR3 is CASSDLAGGTQYF. CDR3 bases: TGTGCCAGCAGCGATCTAGCGGGGGGGACCCAGTACTTC.

This chain joins TRBV7-9 and TRBJ1-1; 8 bases match TRBD1. The CDR3 is 16 amino acids. Looked up from germline, CDR1 is SEHNR and CDR2 is FQNEAQ (reference sequence). V dropped 2 bases and J dropped 0; count of bases not matched to a gene: 5. In DNA form, the CDR3 reads TGTGCCAGCAGCTTATCGGGGACAGGATTGAACACTGAAGCTTTCTTT. This codes for CASSLSGTGLNTEAFF.

The table lists this clone with a count of one. The genes are TRBV14 and TRBJ1-1; D ambiguous. With 0 bases removed from V and 5 bases from J, the gap between germline ends came to 19 bases. CDR1 is SGHDN and CDR2 is FVKESK in the germline V gene. This CDR3 region has 17 residues. DNA of the CDR3: TGTGCCAGCAGCCAAGAATTCGGGCTGGGGATTGGGACTGAAGCTTTCTTT. Protein sequence: CASSQEFGLGIGTEAFF. The entire variable domain, with the rest obtained from reference TRBV14 and TRBJ1-1, is as follows: EAGVTQFPSHSVIEKGQTVTLRCDPISGHDNLYWYRRVMGKEIKFLLHFVKESKQDESGMPNNRFLAERTGGTYSTLKVQPAELEDSGVYFCASSQEFGLGIGTEAFFGQGTRLTVV.

V usage is TRBV5-4 and J usage is TRBJ2-3, with 9 bases matching TRBD1. With V trimmed by 3 bases and J by 7 bases, 9 bases remained unmatched. Germline lookup yields CDR1 SGHNT and CDR2 YYREEE (reference sequence). This CDR3 region has 15 residues. CDR3 sequence: CASSSPGQGLHTQYF. The DNA of the CDR3 is TGTGCCAGCAGCTCCCCGGGACAGGGCTTACATACGCAGTATTTT.

V usage is TRBV2 and J usage is TRBJ1-1, with D perhaps TRBD1 (5 bases). CDR3 length: 13 residues. Germline CDR1 SNHLY, CDR2 FYNNEI. V shed 3 bases and J shed 1 base, with 6 bases lying between them. The CDR3 here is CASSDGTNTEAFF. CDR3 nucleotides: TGTGCCAGCAGTGATGGGACGAACACTGAAGCTTTCTTT.

This clone was detected only once. The chain joins TRBV6-5 to TRBJ2-7, with 7 bases lining up with TRBD1. After removal of 4 bases from V and 0 bases from J, the junction contained 6 bases not matched to a gene. Germline loops: CDR1 MNHEY, CDR2 SVGAGI. The CDR3 consists of 15 residues. The CDR3 loop is CASSSPGTASYEQYF. The CDR3 DNA sequence: TGTGCCAGCAGTTCCCCCGGGACAGCCTCCTACGAGCAGTACTTC.

This clone occurred a few times. This chain links TRBV6-5 with TRBJ1-5; D gene unclear. This CDR3 comprises 14 residues. V shed 8 bases and J shed 3 bases, with 14 bases lying between them. Germline CDR1 is MNHEY and CDR2 is SVGAGI. The CDR3 loop reads CASGSPVTNQPQHF. The CDR3 DNA reads as TGTGCCAGCGGAAGTCCTGTGACCAATCAGCCCCAGCATTTT.

The genes are TRBV27 and TRBJ1-2; TRBD1 matches at 8 bases. The germline gives CDR1 MNHEY, CDR2 SMNVEV (reference sequence). The CDR3 length is 14 residues. The V gene end was trimmed by 5 bases and the J gene end by 7 bases; junction bases not matched to a gene: 9. The CDR3 DNA reads TGTGCCAGCAGTCGTCTGACAGGGGTGCGTGGCTACACCTTC. It yields the protein CASSRLTGVRGYTF.

The J gene is TRBJ2-1, the V gene TRBV5-1, with TRBD1 identical over 9 bases. Looked up from germline, CDR1 is SGHRS and CDR2 is YFSETQ. The CDR3 extends over 16 amino acids. The V segment lost 2 bases and the J segment 2 bases; nucleotides outside the gene matches: 5. CDR3 coding DNA: TGCGCCAGCAGCTTCACCGGGACAGGGCCCTACAATGAGCAGTTCTTC. This sequence encodes CASSFTGTGPYNEQFF. Full variable domain (missing parts from reference TRBV5-1 and TRBJ2-1): KAGVTQTPRYLIKTRGQQVTLSCSPISGHRSVSWYQQTPGQGLQFLFEYFSETQRNKGNFPGRFSGRQFSNSRSEMNVSTLELGDSALYLCASSFTGTGPYNEQFFGPGTRLTVL.

The CDR3 bases are TGTGCCAGCTCAGTTGGGACCGGGGAGCTGTTTTTT. Residues: CASSVGTGELFF. The chain recombines TRBV18 with TRBJ2-2; D is undetermined. The germline V gene has CDR1 KGHSH and CDR2 LQKENI. Trimming cost V 5 bases and J 5 bases, with 6 bases left between them. CDR3 length: 12 residues.

The chain combines TRBV20-1 with TRBJ1-2; D call uncertain. The ends were cut back, 4 bases at V and 2 bases at J, with 5 bases in the middle. CDR1 is DFQATT and CDR2 is SNEGSKA in the germline V gene (reference sequence). This CDR3 contains 11 residues. The CDR3 spells CSANPNYGYTF. CDR3 coding DNA: TGCAGTGCTAACCCCAACTATGGCTACACCTTC.

The V gene is TRBV6-5, the J gene TRBJ1-2, with D tentatively TRBD1 (6 bases). CDR1 and CDR2 (germline): MNHEY, SVGAGI. The CDR3 length is 13 residues. V was trimmed by 5 bases and J by 7 bases, leaving 14 bases between them. The CDR3 DNA reads TGTGCCAGCAGTCGATGGGGGGCAGGTGGCTACACCTTC. Encoded protein: CASSRWGAGGYTF.

The rearrangement uses TRBV7-9 and TRBJ2-1, with 10 bases identical to TRBD2. Germline CDR1 SEHNR, CDR2 FQNEAQ (reference sequence). The V gene end was trimmed by 5 bases and the J gene end by 9 bases; junction bases not matched to a gene: 16. CDR3 size: 17 residues. The CDR3: CASSPHWRAGGFSEQFF. The CDR3, as DNA: TGTGCCAGCAGCCCGCACTGGAGAGCGGGGGGGTTCAGTGAGCAGTTCTTC. The variable domain in full, with the rest retrieved from reference TRBV7-9 and TRBJ2-1, is DTGVSQNPRHKITKRGQNVTFRCDPISEHNRLYWYRQTLGQGPEFLTYFQNEAQLEKSRLLSDRFSAERPKGSFSTLEIQRTEQGDSAMYLCASSPHWRAGGFSEQFFGPGTRLTVL.

The chain links TRBV18 to TRBJ1-1, with D uncertain. CDR1 KGHSH and CDR2 LQKENI come from the germline V gene. The CDR3 has 14 amino acids. Between the trimmed V and J ends, which lost 3 bases and 6 bases, there was a span of 14 bases. The CDR3 is CASSPSPNEAEAFF. The CDR3 DNA reads as TGTGCCAGCTCACCTTCACCTAACGAGGCTGAAGCTTTCTTT.

The rearrangement uses TRBV7-9 and TRBJ1-3; TRBD1 matches at 8 bases. Germline lookup yields CDR1 SEHNR and CDR2 FQNEAQ (reference sequence). The CDR3 sequence is 16 residues long. Trimming removed 4 bases from V and 0 bases from J; junction bases left unmatched: 5. The DNA of the CDR3 is TGTGCCAGCAGCTCGGGACAGGCGAACTCTGGAAACACCATATATTTT. This gives the protein CASSSGQANSGNTIYF.

V is TRBV7-9 and J is TRBJ1-4; D is uncertain. The CDR3 runs to 14 residues. V lost 5 bases, J lost 6 bases, and 13 bases lay in between. CDR1 and CDR2 from the germline V gene are SEHNR and FQNEAQ (reference sequence). In nucleotides, the CDR3 is TGTGCCAGCAGCCTCGACTCTATGCATGAAAAACTGTTTTTT. Protein sequence: CASSLDSMHEKLFF.

Notes on this clone: The germline gene is not matched at one end of the junction; a read error may be the cause. V and J are TRBV4-2 and TRBJ1-2, with a tentative D call TRBD1 (5 bases). CDR1 is LGHNA and CDR2 is YNFKEQ in the germline V gene. The CDR3 sequence is 14 residues long. CDR3 in amino acids: CASSQEGSLGPSAF. The CDR3 coding sequence is TGTGCCAGCAGCCAAGAAGGGAGCTTGGGACCATCGGCCTTC.

The J gene is TRBJ2-5, the V gene TRBV7-2; D gene unclear. The CDR3 has 14 residues. Trimming shortened V by 2 bases and J by 2 bases, and 9 bases separated the two germline ends. Germline CDR1 reads SGHTA; CDR2 reads FQGNSA. CDR3 nucleotides: TGTGCCAGCAGCTTACCCGGACGACAAGAGACCCAGTACTTC. It encodes CASSLPGRQETQYF.